This T cell receptor beta chain comes out of a study of T-cell memory formation after mild COVID-19. The junction had 2 bases not matched to a gene; V was cut back by 5 bases and J by 2 bases. The CDR3 totals 14 residues. Germline-derived CDR1 and CDR2 are MNHEY and SVGAGI. This clonotype has at least ten counts. Its matching antigen is unknown. Each CDR3 protein gets one entry after TCRdb re-called the 5' RACE reads with MiXCR. The top ten clones hold roughly 0.76% of a sample with tens of thousands of distinct CDR3 sequences, less than 8% of them seen once. Study-wide findings and caveats: Some clones that responded were present in memory (sampled pre-infection), which suggests cross-reactive memory joined. Shrinking CD4+ clones resided mostly in CM and EM, and CD8+ ones in EMRA.

The chain is built from TRBV6-5 and TRBJ2-2; 7 bases are shared with TRBD1. This clonotype originated in an adult who had mild COVID-19 (a few samples of this study predate the infection). Cell type and time point are not known. The sample consisted of PBMCs or a T cell subset sorted from them (not recorded which). The CDR3 DNA reads as TGTGCCAGCAGTGACAGGGTCAACACCGGGGAGCTGTTTTTT. Translating gives CASSDRVNTGELFF.